These 16 T cell receptor beta chains share one sample of origin, sequenced in a study of early T cells in non-severe SARS-CoV-2 infection. TCRdb reanalysed the 5' RACE reads using MiXCR and keeps one entry per CDR3 protein. The table has 45,000 to 60,000 distinct CDR3 sequences, less than 9.5% seen once; the top ten hold about 3.4%. Sequenced: whole blood. Receptors originate from an adult who was a healthcare worker with PCR-confirmed SARS-CoV-2 infection or an uninfected control (not recorded which).

Many counts were recorded for this clonotype. The chain employs TRBV10-3 and TRBJ2-1; 8 bases map to TRBD2. V dropped 10 bases and J dropped 5; count of bases not matched to a gene: 16. The CDR3 extends over 16 amino acids. Per the germline V gene, CDR1 is ENHRY and CDR2 is SYGVKD. CDR3 coding DNA: TGTGCCACCTCAGGACTCTTAGCGGGGAATGACAATGAGCAGTTCTTC. This encodes CATSGLLAGNDNEQFF.

The V call is TRBV19, the J call TRBJ2-3, with no clear D. CDR3 length equals 13 residues. Germline loops: CDR1 LNHDA, CDR2 SQIVND (reference sequence). Trimming took 6 bases from V and 5 from J, leaving 12 bases between them. The CDR3 loop is CASRWWPGDTQYF. DNA of the CDR3: TGTGCCAGTAGGTGGTGGCCAGGAGATACGCAGTATTTT. Combining the CDR3 with reference TRBV19 and TRBJ2-3 gives the whole variable domain DGGITQSPKYLFRKEGQNVTLSCEQNLNHDAMYWYRQDPGQGLRLIYYSQIVNDFQKGDIAEGYSVSREKKESFPLTVTSAQKNPTAFYLCASRWWPGDTQYFGPGTRLTVL.

There are many counts of this clonotype. The chain combines TRBV28 with TRBJ1-1; D is ambiguous. CDR1 is MDHEN and CDR2 is SYDVKM in the germline V gene. There are 12 residues in the CDR3. V was cut by 5 bases and J by 7 bases, with 11 bases left in between. The CDR3 sequence: CASSLVMLEAFF. In DNA form, the CDR3 reads TGTGCCAGCAGTCTCGTTATGCTTGAAGCTTTCTTT.

This clonotype was seen at least ten times. The chain has TRBV4-2 and TRBJ2-7; 9 positions agree with TRBD1. Germline CDR1 LGHNA, CDR2 YNFKEQ. CDR3 length: 15 residues. V lost 4 bases to trimming and J lost 2 bases; unmatched junction nucleotides: 6. The CDR3 loop reads CASSPRQGVTYEQYF. Here the CDR3 DNA reads TGTGCCAGCAGCCCCCGACAGGGGGTCACCTACGAGCAGTACTTC.

The chain is built from TRBV28 and TRBJ1-5; D is ambiguous. The CDR3 sequence is 13 residues long. Looked up from germline, CDR1 is MDHEN and CDR2 is SYDVKM. Trimming left V 5 bases short and J 4 bases short, with 9 bases between. In DNA, the CDR3 is TGTGCCAGCAGTCCTCAGAGGAATCAGCCCCAGCATTTT. Translating gives CASSPQRNQPQHF.

This clonotype was counted ten times or more. V usage is TRBV6-1 and J usage is TRBJ2-7; the match to TRBD1 covers 10 bases. Germline V lookup: CDR1 MNHNS, CDR2 SASEGT. With V trimmed by 5 bases and J by 5 bases, 6 bases remained unmatched. This CDR3 is built from 14 residues. The CDR3 sequence is CASSPGTGVDEQYF. The DNA of the CDR3 is TGTGCCAGCAGTCCCGGGACAGGGGTCGACGAGCAGTACTTC.

This chain links TRBV25-1 with TRBJ2-1; TRBD2 matches at 8 bases. The CDR3 length is 15 residues. Per germline, CDR1 MGHDK and CDR2 SYGVNS. V shed 3 bases and J 8 bases; nucleotides not matched to a gene: 9. The CDR3 sequence is CASSEIAGLAHEQFF. DNA of the CDR3: TGTGCCAGCAGTGAGATAGCGGGGCTAGCGCATGAGCAGTTCTTC. Full variable domain (outside the CDR3, taken from reference TRBV25-1 and TRBJ2-1): EADIYQTPRYLVIGTGKKITLECSQTMGHDKMYWYQQDPGMELHLIHYSYGVNSTEKGDLSSESTVSRIRTEHFPLTLESARPSHTSQYLCASSEIAGLAHEQFFGPGTRLTVL.

There are a few counts of this clonotype. This sequence joins TRBV18 and TRBJ2-5, with D tentatively TRBD2 (6 bases). This CDR3 contains 15 residues. The germline V and J ends were trimmed by 3 bases and 0 bases, with 11 bases remaining between them. The germline V gene encodes CDR1 KGHSH and CDR2 LQKENI. The CDR3 sequence is CASSPDSGYQETQYF. CDR3 coding DNA: TGTGCCAGCTCACCTGATAGCGGTTACCAAGAGACCCAGTACTTC.

A few counts support this clonotype. The chain joins TRBV25-1 to TRBJ2-7, with 9 bases that match TRBD1. CDR3 length: 17 residues. In germline, CDR1 is MGHDK, CDR2 SYGVNS. Trimming removed 3 bases from V and 2 bases from J; junction bases left unmatched: 11. The CDR3 DNA reads as TGTGCCAGCAGTGATCCCGACAGGGGGTGGAATCCCTACGAGCAGTACTTC. Amino acids: CASSDPDRGWNPYEQYF.

This clonotype was seen only a few times. V and J are TRBV25-1 and TRBJ2-7; TRBD2 aligns across 13 bases. Germline V CDR1 and CDR2: MGHDK, SYGVNS. This CDR3 spans 14 amino acids. V gave up 5 bases and J gave up 6 bases; unmatched junction bases: 4. The chain's CDR3 is CASSTSGRASEQYF. CDR3 bases: TGTGCCAGCAGTACTAGCGGGAGGGCCTCCGAGCAGTACTTC.

This clonotype was picked up a small number of times. The J gene is TRBJ2-3, the V gene TRBV4-1; 8 bases align to TRBD2. V lost 3 bases to trimming and J lost 3 bases; unmatched junction nucleotides: 5. Per germline, CDR1 MGHRA and CDR2 YSYEKL. This CDR3 has 15 residues. CDR3 sequence (DNA): TGCGCCAGCAGCCACCTACAGCGGGAGACAGATACGCAGTATTTT. Translation gives CASSHLQRETDTQYF.

The gene calls are TRBV28 and TRBJ2-3, with no clear D. The CDR3 runs 14 residues. Germline V gene lookup returns CDR1 MDHEN and CDR2 SYDVKM. Trimming shortened V by 5 bases and J by 3 bases, and 12 bases separated the two germline ends. The chain's CDR3 is CASSPRGGTDTQYF. CDR3 nucleotide sequence: TGTGCCAGCAGTCCCCGCGGTGGGACAGATACGCAGTATTTT.

In this sample, this clonotype turned up many times. This rearrangement joins TRBV19 to TRBJ1-5, with a weak D call TRBD1 (5 bases). The length of the CDR3 is 13 residues. Germline V CDR1 and CDR2: LNHDA, SQIVND (reference sequence). The ends were cut back, 7 bases at V and 3 bases at J, with 10 bases in the middle. The CDR3: CASTQGNNQPQHF. The CDR3 DNA sequence: TGTGCCAGTACCCAGGGTAACAATCAGCCCCAGCATTTT.

This clonotype was observed at least ten times. This chain connects TRBV24-1 to TRBJ2-2, with 7 bases aligning to TRBD2. The CDR3 covers 14 residues. Trimming took 7 bases from V and 5 from J; bases not matched to a gene: 6. Germline V gives CDR1 KGHDR, CDR2 SFDVKD. The CDR3 is CATRGLGSTGELFF. Written as DNA, the CDR3 is TGTGCCACCAGAGGACTAGGTTCTACCGGGGAGCTGTTTTTT.

This clonotype was counted ten times or more. The genes are TRBV4-2 and TRBJ2-5; the match to TRBD2 covers 10 bases. After removal of 4 bases from V and 2 bases from J, the junction contained 7 bases not matched to a gene. CDR1 and CDR2 from the germline V gene are LGHNA and YNFKEQ. The CDR3 spans 16 residues. This chain's CDR3 is CASSRGTSAIQETQYF. The CDR3 nucleotides are TGTGCCAGCAGCCGGGGGACTAGCGCGATTCAAGAGACCCAGTACTTC.

The gene calls are TRBV3-1 and TRBJ2-1, with a weak D call TRBD1 (6 bases). The V gene's germline CDR1 is LGHDT and CDR2 YNNKEL (reference sequence). The CDR3 contains 17 residues. V dropped 1 base and J dropped 0 bases, with 13 bases sitting between them. CDR3 in amino acids: CASSQGAGTSSYNEQFF. CDR3 sequence (DNA): TGTGCCAGCAGCCAAGGTGCCGGGACAAGCTCCTACAATGAGCAGTTCTTC.